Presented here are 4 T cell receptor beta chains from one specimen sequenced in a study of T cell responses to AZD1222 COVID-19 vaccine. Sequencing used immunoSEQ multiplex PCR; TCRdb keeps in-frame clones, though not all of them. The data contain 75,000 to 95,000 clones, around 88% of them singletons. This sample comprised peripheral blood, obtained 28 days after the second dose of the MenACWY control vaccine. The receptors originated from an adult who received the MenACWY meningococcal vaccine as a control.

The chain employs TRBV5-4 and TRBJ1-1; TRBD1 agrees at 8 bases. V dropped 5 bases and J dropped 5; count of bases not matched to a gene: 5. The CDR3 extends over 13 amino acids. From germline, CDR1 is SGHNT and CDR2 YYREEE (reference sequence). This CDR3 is CASSQTGGTEAFF. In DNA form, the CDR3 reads TGTGCCAGCAGTCAAACAGGGGGGACTGAAGCTTTCTTT.

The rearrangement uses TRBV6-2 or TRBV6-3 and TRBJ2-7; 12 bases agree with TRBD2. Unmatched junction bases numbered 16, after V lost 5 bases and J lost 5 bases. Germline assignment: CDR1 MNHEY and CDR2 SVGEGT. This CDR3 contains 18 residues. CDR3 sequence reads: CASSLQTPSGGGKNEQYF. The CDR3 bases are TGTGCCAGCAGTCTTCAAACCCCTAGCGGGGGGGGAAAAAACGAGCAGTACTTC.

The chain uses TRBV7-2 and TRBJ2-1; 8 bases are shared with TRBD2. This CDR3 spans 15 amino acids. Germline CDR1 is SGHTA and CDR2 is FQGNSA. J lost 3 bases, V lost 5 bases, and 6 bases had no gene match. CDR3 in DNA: TGTGCCAGCAGCCCTACTAGCGGCCTCTACAATGAGCAGTTCTTC. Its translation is CASSPTSGLYNEQFF.

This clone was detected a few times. This CDR3 reads CASSEIGASTGELFF. Written as DNA, the CDR3 is TGTGCCAGCAGTGAGATAGGGGCTAGCACCGGGGAGCTGTTTTTT. This chain links TRBV2 with TRBJ2-2; a possible D gene is TRBD1 (5 bases). The CDR3 consists of 15 residues. Germline V gene lookup returns CDR1 SNHLY and CDR2 FYNNEI. The ends were cut back, 3 bases at V and 4 bases at J, with 12 bases in the middle. The full variable domain, completed using reference TRBV2 and TRBJ2-2, is EPEVTQTPSHQVTQMGQEVILRCVPISNHLYFYWYRQILGQKVEFLVSFYNNEISEKSEIFDDQFSVERPDGSNFTLKIRSTKLEDSAMYFCASSEIGASTGELFFGEGSRLTVL.